The rows below give T cell receptor beta chains drawn from one sample of a study of the immune and genomic landscape of osteosarcoma. Method: immunoSEQ multiplex PCR; TCRdb's copy keeps in-frame clones and lacks some. The table includes several thousand clones, approximately 64% detected once. Input material: osteosarcoma tumor tissue from the lung. These receptors all stem from a human donor with osteosarcoma. Both conserved end residues are part of each CDR3. A D gene is named only where the DNA matches it firmly. Part of the rows lack a size; the others show once, few, many or a class for expanded clones.

-	TRBJ1-6	few	TRBV5-4	TGTGCCAGCAGGGCGGAGGGGACCGGGGCCCTCCACTTT	CASRAEGTGALHF
-	TRBJ2-7	few	TRBV6-1	TGTGCCAGCACCCCTGAACGGTACGCAACCTACGAGCAGTACTTC	CASTPERYATYEQYF
TRBD2	TRBJ2-2	few	TRBV5-5	TGTGCCAGCAGCCTTCGACTAGCGGGGGGAAACACCGGGGAGCTGTTTTTT	CASSLRLAGGNTGELFF
-	TRBJ2-7	once	TRBV5-1	TGCGCCAGCAGGTTAGGTATACAGGGAAGAATGAGCTACGAGCAGTACTTC	CASRLGIQGRMSYEQYF
-	TRBJ1-2	-	TRBV15	TGTGCCACCAGCAGGGCCCGGGACGGGTACACCTTC	CATSRARDGYTF
-	TRBJ2-1	-	TRBV19	TGTGCCAGTAGTATCCGGGACGGTTACAATGAGCAGTTCTTC	CASSIRDGYNEQFF
-	TRBJ2-2	few	TRBV29-1	TGCAGCGTTGTAGCAGGGAGGAGAACCGGGGAGCTGTTTTTT	CSVVAGRRTGELFF
-	TRBJ2-6	-	TRBV19	TGTGCCAGTGCCAGGGGTTTTGGGGGTTCTGGGGCCAACGTCCTGACTTTC	CASARGFGGSGANVLTF
-	TRBJ2-7	-	TRBV27	TGTGCCAGTTTTTCTAGCTCCTACGAGCAGTACTTC	CASFSSSYEQYF
-	TRBJ1-3	once	TRBV19	TGTGCCAGTAGTGCCCGCTCAGTCCTCTCTGGAAACACCATATATTTT	CASSARSVLSGNTIYF
TRBD1	TRBJ1-5	-	TRBV27	TGTGCCAGCAGTGGAGGACAGGGGGTCGGTCAGCCCCAGCATTTT	CASSGGQGVGQPQHF
-	TRBJ2-7	-	TRBV9	TGTGCCAGCAGCGTAGGGAGCTTAAACTCCTACGAGCAGTACTTC	CASSVGSLNSYEQYF
-	TRBJ1-2	-	TRBV30	TGTGCCTGGAGTGGATTTGACAAGGAGGCCCTCAACTTCTATGGCTACACCTTC	CAWSGFDKEALNFYGYTF
TRBD1	TRBJ2-7	once	TRBV7-2	TGTGCCAGCAGCCTCCGGGACAGAGACGAGCAGTACTTC	CASSLRDRDEQYF
-	TRBJ1-2	once	TRBV6-1	TGTGCCAGCAGAGGGCACCTCCACTATGGTTACACCTTC	CASRGHLHYGYTF
-	TRBJ2-2	few	TRBV7-6	TGTGCCAGCAGCTCCTTGGCAGGGGCGAACACCGGGGAGCTGTTTTTT	CASSSLAGANTGELFF
TRBD1	TRBJ1-1	-	TRBV7-2	TGTGCCAGCACCATCCCCGGGCAGGGGGGAAACACTGAAGCTTTCTTT	CASTIPGQGGNTEAFF
TRBD1	TRBJ1-6	few	TRBV6-5	TGTGCCAGCAGTTCGGACAGGGGGCTTTCACCCCTCCACTTT	CASSSDRGLSPLHF
-	TRBJ2-6	once	TRBV4-2	TGTGCCAGCAGCTTAGGCGCCGGGGCCAACGTCCTGACTTTC	CASSLGAGANVLTF
TRBD1	TRBJ1-5	-	TRBV4-2	TGTGCCAGCAGCCAAGGCCCGGGCACAGGGGCAGAGTATCAGCCCCAGCATTTT	CASSQGPGTGAEYQPQHF
-	TRBJ2-1	-	TRBV11-2	TGTGCCAGCAGCTTAGATCTTAAGCGGGACAATGAGCAGTTCTTC	CASSLDLKRDNEQFF
TRBD2	TRBJ2-1	-	TRBV7-2	TGTGCCAGCAGCTGGGGGGGCTCCTACAATGAGCAGTTCTTC	CASSWGGSYNEQFF
TRBD1	TRBJ1-6	-	TRBV7-2	TGTGCCAGCAGCTTAGCGCCGGGACAGTCAGGCTCACCCCTCCACTTT	CASSLAPGQSGSPLHF
TRBD2	TRBJ2-3	-	TRBV5-1	TGCGCCAGCAGCTTTAGCGGGGGGGCTCCAGATACGCAGTATTTT	CASSFSGGAPDTQYF
-	TRBJ1-1	few	TRBV7-9	TGTGCCAGCAGCTTAGAGCTAGAACTTACCGAGCAAGCTTTCTTT	CASSLELELTEQAFF
TRBD1	TRBJ1-4	-	TRBV2	TGTGCCAGCAGAGCCGGGACAGGGGGTGAAAAACTGTTTTTT	CASRAGTGGEKLFF
TRBD2	TRBJ2-3	-	TRBV4-3	TGCGCCAGCAGCCCCGCGGGGGCTAGCGGGGGAGATACGCAGTATTTT	CASSPAGASGGDTQYF
TRBD1	TRBJ1-5	medium-sized	TRBV13	TGTGCCAGCAGCTTACAAGGGGGCGGCAATCAGCCCCAGCATTTT	CASSLQGGGNQPQHF
TRBD2	TRBJ2-7	-	TRBV7-2	TGTGCCAGCAGCTTACGGGGCGGGGGGGCCCGAGAGCAGTACTTC	CASSLRGGGAREQYF
-	TRBJ2-1	-	TRBV5-1	TGCGCCAGCAGCTCCACAGGGAGCTCCTACAATGAGCAGTTCTTC	CASSSTGSSYNEQFF
-	TRBJ2-1	-	TRBV2	TGTGCCAGCAGTGGTACGATAAATGAGCAGTTCTTC	CASSGTINEQFF
-	TRBJ2-3	-	TRBV4-3	TGCGCCAGCAGCCTCAAGGGGGGAGGAGGAACAGATACGCAGTATTTT	CASSLKGGGGTDTQYF
-	TRBJ2-3	-	TRBV5-1	TGCGCCAGCAGCCAACAAGCCGGAGGCACAGATACGCAGTATTTT	CASSQQAGGTDTQYF
-	TRBJ2-1	-	TRBV7-2	TGTGCCAGCAGCTTGTTAGGCGGAGGGACCTACAATGAGCAGTTCTTC	CASSLLGGGTYNEQFF
-	TRBJ1-5	-	TRBV30	TGTGCCTGGAGTGTTAATGAACAGCCCCAGCATTTT	CAWSVNEQPQHF
-	TRBJ1-5	few	TRBV27	TGTGCCAGCAGTTTAGCCCGGCATAGCAATCAGCCCCAGCATTTT	CASSLARHSNQPQHF
-	TRBJ1-1	few	TRBV7-9	TGTGCCAGCAGCTTAAGAAGTCAATTGAACACTGAAGCTTTCTTT	CASSLRSQLNTEAFF
-	TRBJ2-5	-	TRBV7-2	TGTGCCAGCAGCCCAAACCGGGAGACCCAGTACTTC	CASSPNRETQYF
-	TRBJ1-3	-	TRBV13	TGTGCCAGCAGCGATTCCAGGGACGGTGGAAACACCATATATTTT	CASSDSRDGGNTIYF
-	TRBJ1-2	-	TRBV7-2	TGTGCCAGCAGCGACGGGGTCGGGTATGGCTACACCTTC	CASSDGVGYGYTF
-	TRBJ2-5	once	TRBV30	TGTGCCTGGACCCAACCGGGCCTGGCGTACTTC	CAWTQPGLAYF
-	TRBJ2-6	-	TRBV7-2	TGTGCCAGCAGCTCACCTCGGGGGCCTAGCTCTGGGGCCAACGTCCTGACTTTC	CASSSPRGPSSGANVLTF
-	TRBJ2-2	-	TRBV6-4	TGTGCCAGCAGCCGGGACAACACCGGGGAGCTGTTTTTT	CASSRDNTGELFF
TRBD2	TRBJ2-5	-	TRBV28	TGTGCCAGCAGTCCACTAGCGGGAGGGCCTGAGACCCAGTACTTC	CASSPLAGGPETQYF
-	TRBJ1-6	few	TRBV5-6	TGTGCCAGCAGCTGGTTGACAAGCTCCTATAATTCACCCCTCCACTTT	CASSWLTSSYNSPLHF
TRBD2	TRBJ2-3	-	TRBV7-2	TGTGCCAGCAGCTTAGTGAGCGGGGGTAGCACAGATACGCAGTATTTT	CASSLVSGGSTDTQYF
-	TRBJ1-1	-	TRBV11-1	TGTGCCAGCAGCTCACCAGAGGGCCCTCTGAACACTGAAGCTTTCTTT	CASSSPEGPLNTEAFF
-	TRBJ1-2	-	TRBV28	TGTGCCAGCACTGGCGGGCCAGAACTCTATGGCTACACCTTC	CASTGGPELYGYTF
-	TRBJ2-7	-	TRBV5-4	TGTGCCAGCAGCTCCTCCGGGACGGAAATTCTTACTTCCTACGAGCAGTACTTC	CASSSSGTEILTSYEQYF
-	TRBJ1-1	-	TRBV11-3	TGTGCCAGCAGCTTGCGGATTAACACTGAAGCTTTCTTT	CASSLRINTEAFF
-	TRBJ2-1	once	TRBV15	TGTGCCACCAGCAGAGATAAGGCTCCCGAAGGGGAGCAGTTCTTC	CATSRDKAPEGEQFF
TRBD1	TRBJ1-1	-	TRBV19	TGTGCCAGTAAAGACCCGGGACAGGGGGCGAAGGGTGAAGCTTTCTTT	CASKDPGQGAKGEAFF
-	TRBJ2-3	-	TRBV10-2	TGCGCCAACCGTAATACGCAGTATTTT	CANRNTQYF
-	TRBJ1-1	-	TRBV18	TGTGCCAGCTCACCGAGCAGCAGGAACACTGAAGCTTTCTTT	CASSPSSRNTEAFF